This T cell receptor (beta chain) is drawn from a study of blood T cell repertoires in COVID-19. Study-wide background: The origin of the acute and convalescent COVID-19 samples was the United States, Italy and Spain. T cells, B-cell-depleted T cells, or PBMCs provided the cDNA or gDNA that served as material.

Germline lookup yields CDR1 LGHNA and CDR2 YNFKEQ. This CDR3 is 18 amino acids long. The ends were cut back, 0 bases at V and 0 bases at J, with 12 bases in the middle. Cohort 3 donors were reported recovered after two negative PCRs, clearance, or symptom resolution. Source study methods: The authors estimated nucleated cell counts from reference gene primer amplification. Sequenced by immunoSEQ multiplex PCR; TCRdb stores in-frame clones only, minus some. That table supplies the V and J calls and clone size; D and trimming were determined from the DNA. The sample has nearly 200,000 clones, approximately 88% seen once.

The receptor comes from a woman aged 18-30 years who had recovered from COVID-19. The rearrangement uses TRBV4-2 and TRBJ2-6; D unresolved. Sequenced input: PBMCs or T cells enriched from blood (not recorded which). CDR3 DNA sequence: TGTGCCAGCAGCCAAGATAGCACGTACTACTCTGGGGCCAACGTCCTGACTTTC. Translated: CASSQDSTYYSGANVLTF.